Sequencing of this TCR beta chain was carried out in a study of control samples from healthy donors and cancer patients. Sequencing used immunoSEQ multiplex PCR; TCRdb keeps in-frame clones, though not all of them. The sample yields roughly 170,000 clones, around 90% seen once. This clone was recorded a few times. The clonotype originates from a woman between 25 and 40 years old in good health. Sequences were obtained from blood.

CDR3 nucleotides: TGTGCCAGCAGCCCTGGACTAGCGTTATACAATGAGCAGTTCTTC. Its protein is CASSPGLALYNEQFF. The J gene is TRBJ2-1, the V gene TRBV14; TRBD2 matches at 9 bases. The CDR3 is made up of 15 amino acids. Germline values: CDR1 SGHDN, CDR2 FVKESK. After removal of 4 bases from V and 4 bases from J, the junction contained 5 bases not matched to a gene.